This T cell receptor beta chain was captured in a study of blood T cell repertoires in COVID-19. The wider study: The samples span acute and convalescent COVID-19 from the United States, Italy and Spain.

Germline V gene data show CDR1 as SGHRS and CDR2 as YFSETQ. Trimming took 2 bases from V and 2 from J, leaving 9 bases between them. This CDR3 has 14 residues. The table came from immunoSEQ multiplex PCR; TCRdb's copy has only in-frame clones and leaves some out. The table lists fewer than 85,000 clones, 80% to 90% of them singletons. This TCR derives from a man aged 50-59 years with active COVID-19. The sequencing sample was made of peripheral blood. The chain employs TRBV5-1 and TRBJ2-3; the D is unclear. The CDR3 DNA reads as TGCGCCAGCAGCTTAGGCCAGGTCACAGATACGCAGTATTTT. As protein: CASSLGQVTDTQYF.